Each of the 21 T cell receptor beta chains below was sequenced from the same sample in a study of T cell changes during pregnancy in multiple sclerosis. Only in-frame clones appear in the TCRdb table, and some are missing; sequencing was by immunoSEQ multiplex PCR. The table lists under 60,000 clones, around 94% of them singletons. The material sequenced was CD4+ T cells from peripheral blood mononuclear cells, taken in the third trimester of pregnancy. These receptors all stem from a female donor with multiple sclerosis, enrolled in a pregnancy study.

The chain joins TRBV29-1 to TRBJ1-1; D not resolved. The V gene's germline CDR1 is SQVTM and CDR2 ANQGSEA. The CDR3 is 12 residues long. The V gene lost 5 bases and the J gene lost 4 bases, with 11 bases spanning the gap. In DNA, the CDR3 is TGCAGCGTTCCCCAAGGAGGCACTGAAGCTTTCTTT. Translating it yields CSVPQGGTEAFF.

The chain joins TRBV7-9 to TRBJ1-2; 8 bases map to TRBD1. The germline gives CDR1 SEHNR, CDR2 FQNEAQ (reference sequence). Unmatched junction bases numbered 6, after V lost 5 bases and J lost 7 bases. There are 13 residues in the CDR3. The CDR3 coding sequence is TGTGCCAGCAGCCCGGACAGGGCGGGTGGCTACACCTTC. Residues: CASSPDRAGGYTF.

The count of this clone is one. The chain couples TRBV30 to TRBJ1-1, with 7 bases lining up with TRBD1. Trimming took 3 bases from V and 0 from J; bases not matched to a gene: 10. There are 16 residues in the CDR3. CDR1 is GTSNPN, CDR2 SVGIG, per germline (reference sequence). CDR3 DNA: TGTGCCTGGAGGGACCGGGACAGCGGATTGAACACTGAAGCTTTCTTT. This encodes CAWRDRDSGLNTEAFF.

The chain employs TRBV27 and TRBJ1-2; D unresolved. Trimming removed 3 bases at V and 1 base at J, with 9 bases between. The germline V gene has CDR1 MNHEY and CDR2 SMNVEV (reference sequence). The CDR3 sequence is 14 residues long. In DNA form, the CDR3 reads TGTGCCAGCAGTTTTGGGAGAAATAACTATGGCTACACCTTC. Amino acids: CASSFGRNNYGYTF.

In DNA form, the CDR3 reads TGTGCCAGTAGCCCTGTGACAGGGGGTTCCTACGAGCAGTACTTC. This translates into CASSPVTGGSYEQYF. This chain connects TRBV19 to TRBJ2-7; 9 bases are a match to TRBD1. The CDR3 runs 15 residues. The V segment lost 6 bases and the J segment 1 base; nucleotides outside the gene matches: 7. Germline V gene lookup returns CDR1 LNHDA and CDR2 SQIVND (reference sequence). Full variable domain (rest looked up from reference TRBV19 and TRBJ2-7): DGGITQSPKYLFRKEGQNVTLSCEQNLNHDAMYWYRQDPGQGLRLIYYSQIVNDFQKGDIAEGYSVSREKKESFPLTVTSAQKNPTAFYLCASSPVTGGSYEQYFGPGTRLTVT.

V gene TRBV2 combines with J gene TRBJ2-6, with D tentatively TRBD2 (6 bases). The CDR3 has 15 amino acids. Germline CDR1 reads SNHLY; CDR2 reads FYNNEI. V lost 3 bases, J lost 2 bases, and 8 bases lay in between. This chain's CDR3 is CASSEEGPGANVLTF. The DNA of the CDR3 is TGTGCCAGCAGTGAGGAGGGGCCTGGGGCCAACGTCCTGACTTTC.

This CDR3 is CASSSRTAYNEQFF. CDR3 sequence (DNA): TGTGCCAGCAGCTCAAGGACAGCTTACAATGAGCAGTTCTTC. J is TRBJ2-1 and V is TRBV13, with D maybe TRBD1 (6 bases). The germline V gene has CDR1 PRHDT and CDR2 FYEKMQ (reference sequence). Trimming took off 4 bases at V and 4 bases at J, with 11 bases between the two ends. The CDR3 covers 14 residues.

CDR3 amino acids: CAISAIGGAREQYF. CDR3 sequence (DNA): TGTGCCATCAGTGCGATAGGGGGCGCGAGGGAGCAGTACTTC. The J gene is TRBJ2-7, the V gene TRBV10-3; TRBD1 agrees at 7 bases. The V gene's germline CDR1 is ENHRY and CDR2 SYGVKD. V shed 4 bases, J shed 7 bases, and the junction held 10 bases outside the gene matches. This CDR3 has 14 amino acids.

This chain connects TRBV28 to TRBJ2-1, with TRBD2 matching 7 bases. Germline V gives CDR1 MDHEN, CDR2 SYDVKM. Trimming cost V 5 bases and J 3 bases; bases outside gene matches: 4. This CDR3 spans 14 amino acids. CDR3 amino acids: CASSTSDLYNEQFF. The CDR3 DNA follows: TGTGCCAGCAGTACTAGCGACCTCTACAATGAGCAGTTCTTC.

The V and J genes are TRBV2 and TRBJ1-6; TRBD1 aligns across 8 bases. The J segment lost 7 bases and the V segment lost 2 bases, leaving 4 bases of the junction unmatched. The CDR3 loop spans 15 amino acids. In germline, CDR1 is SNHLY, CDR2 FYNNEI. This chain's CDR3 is CASSESGTGNSPLHF. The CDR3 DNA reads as TGTGCCAGCAGTGAAAGTGGGACAGGAAATTCACCCCTCCACTTT.

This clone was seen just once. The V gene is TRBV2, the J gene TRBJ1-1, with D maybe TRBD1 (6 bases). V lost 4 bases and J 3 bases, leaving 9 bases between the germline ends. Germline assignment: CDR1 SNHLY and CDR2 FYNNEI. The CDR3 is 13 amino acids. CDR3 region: CASSGGGHTEAFF. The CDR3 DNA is TGTGCCAGCAGTGGTGGGGGCCACACTGAAGCTTTCTTT.

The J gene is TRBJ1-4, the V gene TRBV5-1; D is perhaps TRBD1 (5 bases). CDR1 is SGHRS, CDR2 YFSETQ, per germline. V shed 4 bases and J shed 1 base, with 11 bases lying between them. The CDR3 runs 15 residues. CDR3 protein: CASSRGDGTNEKLFF. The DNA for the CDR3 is TGCGCCAGCAGCCGGGGGGATGGAACTAATGAAAAACTGTTTTTT.

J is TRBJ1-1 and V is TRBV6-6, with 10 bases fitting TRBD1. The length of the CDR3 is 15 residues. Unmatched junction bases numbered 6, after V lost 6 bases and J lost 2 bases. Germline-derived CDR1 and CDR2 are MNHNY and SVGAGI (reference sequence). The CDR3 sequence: CASRRGQGENTEAFF. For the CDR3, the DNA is TGTGCCAGCAGAAGAGGACAGGGGGAAAACACTGAAGCTTTCTTT.

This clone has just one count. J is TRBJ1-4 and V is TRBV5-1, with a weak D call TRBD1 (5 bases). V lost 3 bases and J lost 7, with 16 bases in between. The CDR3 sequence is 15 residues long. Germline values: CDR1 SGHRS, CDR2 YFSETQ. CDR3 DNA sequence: TGCGCCAGCAGCTCGTACCAGGGTAATAGTGAAAAACTGTTTTTT. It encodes CASSSYQGNSEKLFF. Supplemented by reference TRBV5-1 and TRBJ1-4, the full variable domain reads KAGVTQTPRYLIKTRGQQVTLSCSPISGHRSVSWYQQTPGQGLQFLFEYFSETQRNKGNFPGRFSGRQFSNSRSEMNVSTLELGDSALYLCASSSYQGNSEKLFFGSGTQLSVL.

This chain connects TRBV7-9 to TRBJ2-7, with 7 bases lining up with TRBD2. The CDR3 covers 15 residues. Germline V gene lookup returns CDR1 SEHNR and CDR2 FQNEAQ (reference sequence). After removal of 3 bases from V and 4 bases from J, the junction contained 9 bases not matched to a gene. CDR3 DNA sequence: TGTGCCAGCAGCTTTTCGGCCACAGCGGGGTACGAGCAGTACTTC. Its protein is CASSFSATAGYEQYF.

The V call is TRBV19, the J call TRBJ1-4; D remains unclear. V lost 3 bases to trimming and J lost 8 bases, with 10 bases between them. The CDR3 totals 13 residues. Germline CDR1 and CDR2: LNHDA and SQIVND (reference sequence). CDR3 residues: CASSMGPGEKLFF. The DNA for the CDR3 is TGTGCCAGTAGTATGGGCCCGGGGGAAAAACTGTTTTTT.

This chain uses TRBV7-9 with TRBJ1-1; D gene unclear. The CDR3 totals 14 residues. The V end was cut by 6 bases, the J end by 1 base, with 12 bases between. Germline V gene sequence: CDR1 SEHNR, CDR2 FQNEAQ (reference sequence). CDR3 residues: CASSTGLPNTEAFF. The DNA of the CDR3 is TGTGCCAGCAGTACGGGTCTCCCGAACACTGAAGCTTTCTTT.

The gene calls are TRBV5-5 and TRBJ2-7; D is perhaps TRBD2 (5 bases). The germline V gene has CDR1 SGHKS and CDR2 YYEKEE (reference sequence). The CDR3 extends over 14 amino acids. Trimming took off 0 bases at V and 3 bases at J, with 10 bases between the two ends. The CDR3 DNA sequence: TGTGCCAGCAGCTTGGAGACGGGGAACTACGAGCAGTACTTC. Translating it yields CASSLETGNYEQYF.

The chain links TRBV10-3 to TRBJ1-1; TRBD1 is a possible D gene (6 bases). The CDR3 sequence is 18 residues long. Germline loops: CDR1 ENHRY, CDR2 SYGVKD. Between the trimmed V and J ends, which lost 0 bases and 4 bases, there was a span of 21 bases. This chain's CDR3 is CAISESTGKRGSATEAFF. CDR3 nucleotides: TGTGCCATCAGTGAGTCGACAGGTAAAAGGGGCTCTGCCACTGAAGCTTTCTTT.

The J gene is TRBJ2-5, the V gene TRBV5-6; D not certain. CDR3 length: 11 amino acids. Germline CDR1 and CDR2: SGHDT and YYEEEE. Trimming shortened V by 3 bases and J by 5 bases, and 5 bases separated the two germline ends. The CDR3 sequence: CASSSRETQYF. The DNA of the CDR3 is TGTGCCAGCAGCTCCCGGGAGACCCAGTACTTC.

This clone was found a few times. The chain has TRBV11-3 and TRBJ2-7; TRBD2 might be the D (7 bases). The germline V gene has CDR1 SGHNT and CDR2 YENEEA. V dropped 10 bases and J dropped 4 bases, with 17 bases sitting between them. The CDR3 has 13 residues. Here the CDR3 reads CATGEGGGYEQYF. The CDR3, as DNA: TGTGCCACCGGCGAGGGGGGGGGATACGAGCAGTACTTC.